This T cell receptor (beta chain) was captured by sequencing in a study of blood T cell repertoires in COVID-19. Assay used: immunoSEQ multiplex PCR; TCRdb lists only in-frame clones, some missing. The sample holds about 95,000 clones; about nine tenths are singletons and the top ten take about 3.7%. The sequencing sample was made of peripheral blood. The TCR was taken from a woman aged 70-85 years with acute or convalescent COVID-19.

The CDR3 spells CASSLNRGSDNSPLHF. The CDR3 DNA sequence: TGTGCCAGTAGTTTAAACAGGGGGTCAGATAATTCACCCCTCCACTTT. This rearrangement joins TRBV19 to TRBJ1-6; 8 positions agree with TRBD1. The CDR3 contains 16 residues. Trimming removed 5 bases from V and 5 bases from J; junction bases left unmatched: 8. Germline CDR1 and CDR2: LNHDA and SQIVND (reference sequence).